Included here is one TCR beta chain sequence, with context. As yet, its antigen is unknown. These data come from a study of cytomegalovirus exposure and HLA in healthy donors. Germline V gene sequence: CDR1 SGHNT, CDR2 YYREEE (reference sequence). Germline trimming cut 4 bases from V and 7 bases from J; bases unmatched to any gene: 5. This CDR3 is 13 amino acids long. A multiplex PCR was run with 60 Vbeta primers and 13 Jbeta primers. TCRdb's table, derived via immunoSEQ multiplex PCR, lists solely in-frame clones and lacks some. The sample holds 200,000 to 250,000 clones; roughly 80% are singletons and the top ten take over 1.1%. Study-level points and caveats: The authors excluded some V segments, including TRBV6-2 and TRBV6-3, as indistinguishable. A later analysis linked a missense variant in DCLRE1C to the trimming of TCR beta V and J genes. Within an earlier analysis, most TCR beta V segments proved productive either about 87% or about 30% of the time.

The sequencing sample was made of PBMCs. This clonotype was obtained from a girl between 5 and 17 years old in good health and CMV-seronegative. This sequence joins TRBV5-4 and TRBJ1-5; 7 nucleotides match TRBD1. This chain's CDR3 is CASSQRGRQPQHF. CDR3 coding DNA: TGTGCCAGCAGCCAAAGGGGGCGACAGCCCCAGCATTTT.